This T cell receptor (beta chain) came from a study of blood T cell repertoires in COVID-19. The CDR3 spans 13 residues. Germline V lookup: CDR1 KGHSH, CDR2 LQKENI. Trimming pared 3 bases from V and 5 bases from J, leaving 11 bases between. Enrollment of patients from Seattle took place during active infection, with longitudinal follow-up. In the authors' workflow: Cell counts per sample came from amplifying reference gene primers. Sequencing was performed with immunoSEQ multiplex PCR; in TCRdb, only in-frame clones are kept and a portion is missing. The V and J calls and the clone size are those of that table, but D and trimming were determined from the DNA. Of 300,000 to 350,000 clones listed, 75% to 90% are singletons.

The chain is built from TRBV18 and TRBJ2-7; maybe TRBD2 (6 bases). Sample: peripheral blood. This clonotype was obtained from a woman aged 45-60 years with COVID-19, enrolled during active disease. CDR3 region: CASSPGLWDEQYF. The CDR3 coding sequence is TGTGCCAGCTCACCGGGACTCTGGGACGAGCAGTACTTC.